The entry below gives a single TCR beta chain sequence along with its context. What it recognizes is unknown. This entry comes from a study of T-cell reconstitution after alpha-beta-depleted transplantation in children. The authors prepared the TCRbeta library with unique molecular identifiers. TCRdb re-called the PCR reads with MiXCR, one entry per CDR3 protein. The sample holds under 450,000 distinct CDR3 sequences; about 16% are singletons and the top ten take around 28%. The study's findings and limits: Newly generated T cells supplied most T-cell counts and diversity one year post-transplant. Reportedly, alpha-beta T cells present about two months post-transplant originated from several hundred expanded clones of graft origin. In some patients, recipient T cells and intrathymic progenitors surviving conditioning explained high day-60 diversity.

The clonotype originates from a boy in the first two years of life who had a stem cell transplant for Wiskott-Aldrich syndrome, so the T cells may come from the graft donor. Here the sequenced sample was PBMCs, mostly from graft donor cells, taken 360 days after TCRalphabeta/CD19-depleted stem cell transplant.

The CDR3 here is CASRPGLAIGTQYF. The DNA of the CDR3 is TGCGCCAGCAGACCGGGACTAGCGATAGGGACCCAGTACTTC. The V and J genes are TRBV5-1 and TRBJ2-5; TRBD2 aligns across 10 bases. The CDR3 covers 14 residues. Germline V gives CDR1 SGHRS, CDR2 YFSETQ. V was pared by 5 bases and J by 7 bases, with 8 bases of the junction left unmatched.